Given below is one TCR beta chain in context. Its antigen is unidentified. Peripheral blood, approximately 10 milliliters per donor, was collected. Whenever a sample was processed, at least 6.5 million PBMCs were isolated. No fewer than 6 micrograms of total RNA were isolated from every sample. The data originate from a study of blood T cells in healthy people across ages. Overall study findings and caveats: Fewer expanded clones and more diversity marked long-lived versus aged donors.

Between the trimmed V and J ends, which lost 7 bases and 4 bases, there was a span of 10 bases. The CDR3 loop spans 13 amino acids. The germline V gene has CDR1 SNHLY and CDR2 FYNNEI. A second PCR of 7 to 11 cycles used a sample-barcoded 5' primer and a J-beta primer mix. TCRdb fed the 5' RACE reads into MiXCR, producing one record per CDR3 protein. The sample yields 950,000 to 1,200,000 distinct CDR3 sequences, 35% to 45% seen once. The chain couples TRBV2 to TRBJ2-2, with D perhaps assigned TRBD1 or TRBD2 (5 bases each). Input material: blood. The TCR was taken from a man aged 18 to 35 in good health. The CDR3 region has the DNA TGTGCCAGCATTGGGGGTGGCACCGGGGAGCTGTTTTTT. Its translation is CASIGGGTGELFF. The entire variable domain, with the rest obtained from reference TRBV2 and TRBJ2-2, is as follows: EPEVTQTPSHQVTQMGQEVILRCVPISNHLYFYWYRQILGQKVEFLVSFYNNEISEKSEIFDDQFSVERPDGSNFTLKIRSTKLEDSAMYFCASIGGGTGELFFGEGSRLTVL.